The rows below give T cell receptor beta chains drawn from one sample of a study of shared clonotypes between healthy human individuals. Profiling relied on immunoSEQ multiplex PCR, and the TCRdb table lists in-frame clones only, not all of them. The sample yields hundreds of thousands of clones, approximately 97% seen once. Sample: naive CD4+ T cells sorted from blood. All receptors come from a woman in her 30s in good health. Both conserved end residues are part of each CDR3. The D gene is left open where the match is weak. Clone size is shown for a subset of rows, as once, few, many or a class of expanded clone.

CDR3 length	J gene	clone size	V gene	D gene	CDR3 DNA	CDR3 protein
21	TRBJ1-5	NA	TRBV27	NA	TGTGCCAGCAGTCCATTACCCTCGACAGACCGAGTGGCCTATAGCAATCAGCCCCAGCATTTT	CASSPLPSTDRVAYSNQPQHF
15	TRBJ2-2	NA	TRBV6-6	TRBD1	TGTGCCAGCAGTTACCGGACAGGGGGCGGCGGGGAGCTGTTTTTT	CASSYRTGGGGELFF
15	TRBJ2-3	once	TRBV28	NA	TGTGCCAGCAGTACCCCGGGACGGGCCACAGATACGCAGTATTTT	CASSTPGRATDTQYF
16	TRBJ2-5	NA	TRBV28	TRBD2	TGTGCCAGCAGCACCACACTACTAGCGATCCAAGAGACCCAGTACTTC	CASSTTLLAIQETQYF
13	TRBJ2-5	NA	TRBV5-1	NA	TGCGCCAGCAGCTTGAGGGGATCTGAGACCCAGTACTTC	CASSLRGSETQYF
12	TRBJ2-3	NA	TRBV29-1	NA	TGCAGCGTTGAACCCCTTATAGATACGCAGTATTTT	CSVEPLIDTQYF
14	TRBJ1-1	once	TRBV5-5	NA	TGTGCCAGCAGCACCTCCGGGGGGCGAACTGAAGCTTTCTTT	CASSTSGGRTEAFF
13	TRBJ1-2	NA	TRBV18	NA	TGTGCCAGCTCCCAATGGGGCGACTATGGCTACACCTTC	CASSQWGDYGYTF
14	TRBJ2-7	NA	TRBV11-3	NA	TGTGCCAGCAGCTTGTCCGACAGAACCTACGAGCAGTACTTC	CASSLSDRTYEQYF
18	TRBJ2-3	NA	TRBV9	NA	TGTGCCAGCAGCCCTCCCCGAAGTCACAAGTCTAGCACAGATACGCAGTATTTT	CASSPPRSHKSSTDTQYF
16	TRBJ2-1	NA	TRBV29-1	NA	TGCAGCGTTGAAAATCGTGGGCGGAGCTCCTACAATGAGCAGTTCTTC	CSVENRGRSSYNEQFF
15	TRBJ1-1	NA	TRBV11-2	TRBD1	TGTGCCAGCAGGAGGACAGGCTCCATGAACACTGAAGCTTTCTTT	CASRRTGSMNTEAFF
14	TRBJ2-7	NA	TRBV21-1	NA	TGTGCCAGCTCGGCAGGACCCCAAAAAATGGAGCAGTACTTC	CASSAGPQKMEQYF
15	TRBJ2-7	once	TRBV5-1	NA	TGCGCCAGCAGCAAAGGACAGAGGAGCTCCTACGAGCAGTACTTC	CASSKGQRSSYEQYF
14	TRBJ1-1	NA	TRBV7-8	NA	TGTGCCAGCAGCGTCACTACAAAGGACACTGAAGCTTTCTTT	CASSVTTKDTEAFF
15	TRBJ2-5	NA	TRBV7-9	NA	TGTGCCAGCACCCCCAGGGGTCCTTACCAAGAGACCCAGTACTTC	CASTPRGPYQETQYF
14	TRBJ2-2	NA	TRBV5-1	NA	TGCGCCAGCAGCCTCATCTGGGGGACCGGGGAGCTGTTTTTT	CASSLIWGTGELFF
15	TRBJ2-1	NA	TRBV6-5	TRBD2	TGTGCCAGCAGTTATGGCGGGAGTGCTGGCAATGAGCAGTTCTTC	CASSYGGSAGNEQFF
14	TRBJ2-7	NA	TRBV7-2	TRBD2	TGTGCCAGCAGCTGGCGGGAGGGCGCGTACGAGCAGTACTTC	CASSWREGAYEQYF
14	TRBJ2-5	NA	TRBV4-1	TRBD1	TGCGCCAGCAGCCAACACAGGGGGTCGGAGACCCAGTACTTC	CASSQHRGSETQYF
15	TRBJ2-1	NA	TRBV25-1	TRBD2	TGTGCCAGCAGTAAAGCGGGAGGGCCTGGGAATGAGCAGTTCTTC	CASSKAGGPGNEQFF
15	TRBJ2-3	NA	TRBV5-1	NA	TGCGCCAGCGGGATTGGTAGCGGTAGCACAGATACGCAGTATTTT	CASGIGSGSTDTQYF
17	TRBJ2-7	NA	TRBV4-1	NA	TGCGCCAGCAGCCGTGAGAAGGAGGGACTGATAGACTACGAGCAGTACTTC	CASSREKEGLIDYEQYF
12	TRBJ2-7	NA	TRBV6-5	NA	TGTGCCACCGCCCGCCGGGGCTACGAGCAGTACTTC	CATARRGYEQYF
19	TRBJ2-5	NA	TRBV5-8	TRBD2	TGTGCCAGCAGCTCTGGGGGGACTAGCGGGGTGTCCCCCCAAGAGACCCAGTACTTC	CASSSGGTSGVSPQETQYF
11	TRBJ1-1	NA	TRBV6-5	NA	TGTGCCAGCAGTTACACAGGTGAAGCTTTCTTT	CASSYTGEAFF
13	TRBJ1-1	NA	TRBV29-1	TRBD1	TGCAGCGTCGCTCCCGGGACAGGCACTGAAGCTTTCTTT	CSVAPGTGTEAFF
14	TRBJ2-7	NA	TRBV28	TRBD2	TGTGCCAGCGGACTAGCGGGGGGACCCTACGAGCAGTACTTC	CASGLAGGPYEQYF
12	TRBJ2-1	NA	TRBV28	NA	TGTGCCAGCAGTTTCCTCGACGGGACCAGTTTCTTC	CASSFLDGTSFF
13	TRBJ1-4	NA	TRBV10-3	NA	TGTGCCATCAGGGACGGGACGTCCGGAGAACTGTTTTTT	CAIRDGTSGELFF
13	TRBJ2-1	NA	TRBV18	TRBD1	TGTGCCAGCTCACCGGGACAGGGCAATGAGCAGTTCTTC	CASSPGQGNEQFF
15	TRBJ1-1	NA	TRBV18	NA	TGTGCCAGCTCACCATTGGTAGCGGGGGGCACTGAAGCTTTCTTT	CASSPLVAGGTEAFF
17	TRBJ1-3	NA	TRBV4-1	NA	TGCGCCAGCAGCCAAGGGGCCGCACAGGGAATTGGAAACACCATATATTTT	CASSQGAAQGIGNTIYF
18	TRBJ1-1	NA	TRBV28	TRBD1	TGTGCCGGCCGGGCGAGGACAGGGGGAAGACGTCTCAACACTGAAGCTTTCTTT	CAGRARTGGRRLNTEAFF
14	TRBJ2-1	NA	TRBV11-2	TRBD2	TGTGCCAGCTCCGGGACTAGCGGGATCAATGAGCAGTTCTTC	CASSGTSGINEQFF
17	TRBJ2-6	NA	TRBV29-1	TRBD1	TGCAGCGTTCGGACAGGCCTGACCTCCTCTGGGGCCAACGTCCTGACTTTC	CSVRTGLTSSGANVLTF
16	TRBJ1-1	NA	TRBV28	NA	TGTGCCAGCACCGCCTCCCTAGGACATCTGAACACTGAAGCTTTCTTT	CASTASLGHLNTEAFF
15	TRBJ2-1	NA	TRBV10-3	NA	TGTGCCATCAGTGTCCCCGGGGACTCATACAATGAGCAGTTCTTC	CAISVPGDSYNEQFF
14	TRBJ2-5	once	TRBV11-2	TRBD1	TGTGCCAGCAGCTTCGACAGGGGCAGGGAGACCCAGTACTTC	CASSFDRGRETQYF
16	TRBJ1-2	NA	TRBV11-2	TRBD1	TGTGCCAGCAGGCGACCAGGACAGGGTGGCAACTATGGCTACACCTTC	CASRRPGQGGNYGYTF
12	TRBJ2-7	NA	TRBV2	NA	TGTGCCAGCAGTGGCCTTCCCTACGAGCAGTACTTC	CASSGLPYEQYF
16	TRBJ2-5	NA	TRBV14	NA	TGTGCCAGCAGCCAAGTCTGGGACGGACTTCAAGAGACCCAGTACTTC	CASSQVWDGLQETQYF
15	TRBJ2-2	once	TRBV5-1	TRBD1	TGCGCCAGCAGCTTCCGGGACAGCATCACCGGGGAGCTGTTTTTT	CASSFRDSITGELFF
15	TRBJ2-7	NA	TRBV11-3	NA	TGTGCCAGCAGCCTAGGCGGTGAATCCTCCTACGAGCAGTACTTC	CASSLGGESSYEQYF
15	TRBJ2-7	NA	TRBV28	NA	TGTGCCAGCAGTTTAGCAAGTCAGGGTCGGTGGGAGCAGTACTTC	CASSLASQGRWEQYF
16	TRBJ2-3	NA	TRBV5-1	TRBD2	TGCGCCAGCACCATCAATCGGGGGGGCAGCACAGATACGCAGTATTTT	CASTINRGGSTDTQYF
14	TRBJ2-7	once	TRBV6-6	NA	TGTGCCAGCAGATCCCGCAAGGGTGGTTACGAGCAGTACTTC	CASRSRKGGYEQYF
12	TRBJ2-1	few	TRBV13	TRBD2	TGTGCCAGCAGCTTACGCCGCGGGGGGCAGTTCTTC	CASSLRRGGQFF
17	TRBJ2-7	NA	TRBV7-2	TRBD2	TGTGCCAGCAGCTTCACCTCCCCCGGACTAGCGGGTTACGAGCAGTACTTC	CASSFTSPGLAGYEQYF
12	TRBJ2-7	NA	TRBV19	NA	TGTGCCAGTAGTATGCAGGGATACGAGCAGTACTTC	CASSMQGYEQYF
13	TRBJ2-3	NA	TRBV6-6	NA	TGTGCCACCGCGGTAGGGTACACAGATACGCAGTATTTT	CATAVGYTDTQYF
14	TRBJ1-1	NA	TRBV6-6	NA	TGTGCCAGCAGATCAGGGGATATGAACACTGAAGCTTTCTTT	CASRSGDMNTEAFF
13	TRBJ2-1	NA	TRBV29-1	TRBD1	TGCAGCGGGGGAGGACAGGGGAGAGTTGAGCAGTTCTTC	CSGGGQGRVEQFF